This passage covers 4 T cell receptor beta chains from one sample sequenced in a study of blood T cell repertoires in COVID-19. Sequenced by immunoSEQ multiplex PCR; TCRdb stores in-frame clones only, minus some. The sample contains roughly 68,000 clones, 76% of which appear only once. Sequencing was performed on peripheral blood. These TCRs come from a man aged 55 to 70 with COVID-19, enrolled during active disease.

The chain combines TRBV18 with TRBJ2-3; TRBD1 matches at 12 bases. Germline loops: CDR1 KGHSH, CDR2 LQKENI. The CDR3 covers 16 residues. V lost 4 bases, J lost 5 bases, and 7 bases stayed unmatched. The CDR3 sequence is CASSRGGQGAGDTQYF. The DNA for the CDR3 is TGTGCCAGCTCACGAGGGGGACAGGGGGCCGGAGATACGCAGTATTTT.

The rearrangement joins TRBV12-5 to TRBJ2-2, with 8 bases that match TRBD1. The V gene's germline CDR1 is LGHNT and CDR2 FRNRAP. The CDR3 loop spans 14 amino acids. Trimming cost V 6 bases and J 6 bases; bases outside gene matches: 6. The CDR3: CASGLRGRPGELFF. As DNA, the CDR3 is TGTGCTAGTGGCCTCAGGGGGCGCCCCGGGGAGCTGTTTTTT.

The rearrangement joins TRBV4-1 to TRBJ1-2; no clear D gene. The CDR3 is 15 amino acids. Germline V lookup: CDR1 MGHRA, CDR2 YSYEKL. Trimming pared 2 bases from V and 4 bases from J, leaving 14 bases between. Here the CDR3 reads CASSQNILPGYGYTF. The CDR3, as DNA: TGCGCCAGCAGCCAAAACATTCTACCGGGCTATGGCTACACCTTC.

This rearrangement joins TRBV20-1 to TRBJ1-4, with D tentatively TRBD1 (6 bases). Germline CDR1 and CDR2: DFQATT and SNEGSKA (reference sequence). The CDR3 sequence is 13 residues long. Between the trimmed V and J ends, which lost 3 bases and 8 bases, there was a span of 13 bases. The CDR3 DNA reads as TGCAGTGCTAGTGGGGGCGCGCGGGAAAAACTGTTTTTT. Protein sequence: CSASGGAREKLFF.